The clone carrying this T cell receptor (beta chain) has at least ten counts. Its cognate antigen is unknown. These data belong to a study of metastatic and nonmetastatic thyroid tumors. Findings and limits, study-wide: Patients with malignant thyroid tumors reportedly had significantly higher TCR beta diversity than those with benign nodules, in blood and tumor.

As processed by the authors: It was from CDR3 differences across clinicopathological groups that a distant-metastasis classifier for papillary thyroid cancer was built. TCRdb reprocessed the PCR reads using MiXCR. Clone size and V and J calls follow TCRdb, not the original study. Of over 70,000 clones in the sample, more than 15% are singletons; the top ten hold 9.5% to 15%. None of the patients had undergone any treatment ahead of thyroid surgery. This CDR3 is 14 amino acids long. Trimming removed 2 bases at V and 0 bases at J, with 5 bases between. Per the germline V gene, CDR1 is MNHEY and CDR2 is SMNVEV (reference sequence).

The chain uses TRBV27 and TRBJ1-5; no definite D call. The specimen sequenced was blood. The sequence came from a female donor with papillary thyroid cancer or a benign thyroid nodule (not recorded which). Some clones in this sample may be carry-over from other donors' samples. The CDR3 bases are TGTGCCAGCAGTTTAGGGTATAGCAATCAGCCCCAGCATTTT. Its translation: CASSLGYSNQPQHF.